This T cell receptor beta chain was obtained from a study of beta chain features in type 1 diabetes. General study results and limits: Shorter TCRB CDR3s, moderately but significantly so, marked every one of the four CD4+ subsets in Type 1 diabetes patients.

CDR3 size: 13 residues. Trimming removed 3 bases from V and 8 bases from J; junction bases left unmatched: 5. The germline V gene encodes CDR1 GTSNPN and CDR2 SVGIG (reference sequence). Every isolated RNA sample was fully reverse transcribed, so sequencing captured expressed TCRB transcripts. Sequencing was performed with immunoSEQ multiplex PCR; in TCRdb, only in-frame clones are kept and a portion is missing. Of around 160,000 clones in the sample, about 63% were seen once. This clone was counted a few times. Its specificity is unknown. The receptor was derived from a man in his thirties or forties with type 1 diabetes. The V gene is TRBV30, the J gene TRBJ1-4; 8 nucleotides align to TRBD1. The sequencing sample was made of naive CD4+ T cells from blood. CDR3 residues: CAWRTGVVEKLFF. The CDR3 DNA reads as TGTGCCTGGAGGACAGGGGTCGTGGAAAAACTGTTTTTT.